Listed below are T cell receptor beta chains from one sample, sequenced in a study of cytomegalovirus exposure and HLA in healthy donors. Using immunoSEQ multiplex PCR, the repertoire was profiled, and TCRdb retains in-frame clones only, with some absent. The repertoire holds about 280,000 clones, with 85% to 90% as singletons. The material sequenced was PBMCs. These receptors were taken from a young woman in good health and CMV-seronegative. CDR3s include the opening cysteine and the closing phenylalanine or tryptophan. Fields, in order: J gene, V gene, clone size, D gene, CDR3 DNA, CDR3 protein. The D gene is left open where the match is weak. Clone sizes are given selectively: once, few, many, or a class where the clone is expanded.

j_call: TRBJ2-1
v_call: TRBV12-5
clone_size: .
d_call: TRBD1
cdr3_nt: TGTGCTAGTGGTTTGGGGACAGGGGGAAACAATGAGCAGTTCTTC
cdr3_aa: CASGLGTGGNNEQFF

j_call: TRBJ2-1
v_call: TRBV5-1
clone_size: .
d_call: .
cdr3_nt: TGCGCCAGCAGCTTGAAGCAATTTGATGAGCAGTTCTTC
cdr3_aa: CASSLKQFDEQFF

j_call: TRBJ2-3
v_call: TRBV10-3
clone_size: .
d_call: TRBD2
cdr3_nt: TGTGCCATCAGTGAGTCAGATAGCGGGGTCACAGATACGCAGTATTTT
cdr3_aa: CAISESDSGVTDTQYF

j_call: TRBJ2-3
v_call: TRBV7-7
clone_size: .
d_call: TRBD2
cdr3_nt: TGTGCTAGCAGCGCTAGCGGGGGCACAGATACGCAGTATTTT
cdr3_aa: CASSASGGTDTQYF

j_call: TRBJ1-1
v_call: TRBV29-1
clone_size: .
d_call: .
cdr3_nt: TGCAGCTCGCGACTTCTGAACACTGAAGCTTTCTTT
cdr3_aa: CSSRLLNTEAFF

j_call: TRBJ1-1
v_call: TRBV9
clone_size: .
d_call: TRBD1
cdr3_nt: TGTGCCAGCAGCGCGGCGTCGGGACAGGGGGCGAGTAACACTGAAGCTTTCTTT
cdr3_aa: CASSAASGQGASNTEAFF

j_call: TRBJ2-1
v_call: TRBV9
clone_size: .
d_call: TRBD2
cdr3_nt: TGTGCCAGCAGCCTACCTCGGACTAGCGGGGGGGGTAATGAGCAGTTCTTC
cdr3_aa: CASSLPRTSGGGNEQFF

j_call: TRBJ1-1
v_call: TRBV2
clone_size: once
d_call: .
cdr3_nt: TGTGCCGCTCGGCCCCGGGGGAACACTGAAGCTTTCTTT
cdr3_aa: CAARPRGNTEAFF

j_call: TRBJ1-1
v_call: TRBV7-9
clone_size: .
d_call: .
cdr3_nt: TGTGCCGGAGGGTTGGGGAACACTGAAGCTTTCTTT
cdr3_aa: CAGGLGNTEAFF

j_call: TRBJ2-7
v_call: TRBV13
clone_size: once
d_call: .
cdr3_nt: TGTGCCAGCAGCCCCGTTAGCGGACTAACGTACGAGCAGTACTTC
cdr3_aa: CASSPVSGLTYEQYF

j_call: TRBJ1-2
v_call: TRBV11-2
clone_size: .
d_call: .
cdr3_nt: TGTGCCAGCAGCTTAGAAGGGGACTACTATGGCTACACCTTC
cdr3_aa: CASSLEGDYYGYTF

j_call: TRBJ2-3
v_call: TRBV13
clone_size: .
d_call: .
cdr3_nt: TGTGCCAGCAGCCCCCGAGGGCAGGGGTCGGCAGATACGCAGTATTTT
cdr3_aa: CASSPRGQGSADTQYF

j_call: TRBJ2-1
v_call: TRBV11-3
clone_size: .
d_call: TRBD2
cdr3_nt: TGTGCCAGCAGTCGCGATAGCGGGGGGGCCAAGTATGAGCAGTTCTTC
cdr3_aa: CASSRDSGGAKYEQFF

j_call: TRBJ1-1
v_call: TRBV6-5
clone_size: .
d_call: .
cdr3_nt: TGTGCCAGCAGTGAAGCGTGGAGTGAAGCTTTCTTT
cdr3_aa: CASSEAWSEAFF

j_call: TRBJ2-7
v_call: TRBV10-3
clone_size: .
d_call: TRBD1
cdr3_nt: TGTGCCATCAGTCAGGGGGCCTACGAGCAGTACTTC
cdr3_aa: CAISQGAYEQYF

j_call: TRBJ2-7
v_call: TRBV27
clone_size: once
d_call: .
cdr3_nt: TGTGCCAGCAGTTTATTTCGGGGGAACGAGCAGTACTTC
cdr3_aa: CASSLFRGNEQYF

j_call: TRBJ2-7
v_call: TRBV27
clone_size: .
d_call: .
cdr3_nt: TGTGCCAGCTGGGTGGGGGGAAACGAGCAGTACTTC
cdr3_aa: CASWVGGNEQYF

j_call: TRBJ1-2
v_call: TRBV5-4
clone_size: .
d_call: .
cdr3_nt: TGTGCCAGCAGCTCCACCGGGGGGAAGGATGGCTACACCTTC
cdr3_aa: CASSSTGGKDGYTF

j_call: TRBJ2-1
v_call: TRBV2
clone_size: .
d_call: TRBD1
cdr3_nt: TGTGCCAGCAGTCTGCTTACAGGGGGATACAATGAGCAGTTCTTC
cdr3_aa: CASSLLTGGYNEQFF

j_call: TRBJ2-3
v_call: TRBV11-2
clone_size: .
d_call: .
cdr3_nt: TGTGCCAGCAGCTTAATCAGGGGCTTCGCAGATACGCAGTATTTT
cdr3_aa: CASSLIRGFADTQYF

j_call: TRBJ2-3
v_call: TRBV10-3
clone_size: .
d_call: .
cdr3_nt: TGTGCCATGTCCGGGGGCACAGATACGCAGTATTTT
cdr3_aa: CAMSGGTDTQYF

j_call: TRBJ2-7
v_call: TRBV19
clone_size: .
d_call: TRBD2
cdr3_nt: TGTGCCAGTAGTATCGACGGGGGGGCCTACGAGCAGTACTTC
cdr3_aa: CASSIDGGAYEQYF

j_call: TRBJ2-1
v_call: TRBV13
clone_size: once
d_call: .
cdr3_nt: TGTGCCAGCAGCTTCAACAGGTACAATGAGCAGTTCTTC
cdr3_aa: CASSFNRYNEQFF

j_call: TRBJ1-2
v_call: TRBV7-2
clone_size: .
d_call: TRBD1
cdr3_nt: TGTGCCAGCAGCTTAGGGACAGGAGGGGGGTATGGCTACACCTTC
cdr3_aa: CASSLGTGGGYGYTF

j_call: TRBJ2-7
v_call: TRBV27
clone_size: once
d_call: .
cdr3_nt: TGTGCCAGCAGTCGCGCCGGGTCCACCTACGAGCAGTACTTC
cdr3_aa: CASSRAGSTYEQYF

j_call: TRBJ1-1
v_call: TRBV9
clone_size: once
d_call: TRBD1
cdr3_nt: TGTGCCAGCAGCGCGGGGACAGTGAACACTGAAGCTTTCTTT
cdr3_aa: CASSAGTVNTEAFF

j_call: TRBJ1-2
v_call: TRBV5-4
clone_size: .
d_call: .
cdr3_nt: TGTGCCAGCAGCTCCCAGGGGTTTGGCTACACCTTC
cdr3_aa: CASSSQGFGYTF

j_call: TRBJ2-2
v_call: TRBV6-5
clone_size: .
d_call: .
cdr3_nt: TGTGCCAGCAGCCGGAACACCGGGGAGCTGTTTTTT
cdr3_aa: CASSRNTGELFF

j_call: TRBJ1-2
v_call: TRBV30
clone_size: .
d_call: .
cdr3_nt: TGTGCCTGGAGTGGGGGGGAGGGAGGACTCTATGGCTACACCTTC
cdr3_aa: CAWSGGEGGLYGYTF

j_call: TRBJ2-1
v_call: TRBV6-1
clone_size: once
d_call: TRBD2
cdr3_nt: TGTGCCAGCAACAAGGAGCGGGGGGCCCTCTATGAGCAGTTCTTC
cdr3_aa: CASNKERGALYEQFF

j_call: TRBJ1-2
v_call: TRBV23-1
clone_size: .
d_call: TRBD1
cdr3_nt: TGCGCCAGCAGTCTGACCCCGGGACAGGGAGACTATGGCTACACCTTC
cdr3_aa: CASSLTPGQGDYGYTF

j_call: TRBJ2-2
v_call: TRBV7-9
clone_size: .
d_call: .
cdr3_nt: TGTGCCAGCAGCTTAAGGGGTAGGGGGACGAACACCGGGGAGCTGTTTTTT
cdr3_aa: CASSLRGRGTNTGELFF

j_call: TRBJ1-1
v_call: TRBV25-1
clone_size: .
d_call: .
cdr3_nt: TGTGCCAGCAGTGGATGGCAGGGTAACACTGAAGCTTTCTTT
cdr3_aa: CASSGWQGNTEAFF

j_call: TRBJ1-3
v_call: TRBV12-5
clone_size: .
d_call: TRBD1
cdr3_nt: TGTGCTAGTGGTTCTCGGGACAGGAAGACGGTGGACACCATATATTTT
cdr3_aa: CASGSRDRKTVDTIYF

j_call: TRBJ2-6
v_call: TRBV29-1
clone_size: .
d_call: .
cdr3_nt: TGCAGCGTTGGAGGGCCTGGGGCCAACGTCCTGACTTTC
cdr3_aa: CSVGGPGANVLTF

j_call: TRBJ2-2
v_call: TRBV10-2
clone_size: .
d_call: TRBD2
cdr3_nt: TGCGCCAGCAGTGATTCGGGGAGGGACACCGGGGAGCTGTTTTTT
cdr3_aa: CASSDSGRDTGELFF

j_call: TRBJ2-7
v_call: TRBV10-3
clone_size: .
d_call: TRBD1
cdr3_nt: TGTGCCATCAGTGAGGGGACAGGGGAGGACGAGCAGTACTTC
cdr3_aa: CAISEGTGEDEQYF

j_call: TRBJ2-3
v_call: TRBV5-6
clone_size: few
d_call: TRBD1
cdr3_nt: TGTGCCAGCAGCCTGGGGACAGGAGATACGCAGTATTTT
cdr3_aa: CASSLGTGDTQYF

j_call: TRBJ2-7
v_call: TRBV2
clone_size: few
d_call: .
cdr3_nt: TGTGCCAGCAGTGATACCAGCTCCTACGAGCAGTACTTC
cdr3_aa: CASSDTSSYEQYF

j_call: TRBJ2-7
v_call: TRBV6-1
clone_size: once
d_call: TRBD2
cdr3_nt: TGTGCCAGCAGTGAAGGGACTAGCGGAACCTACGAGCAGTACTTC
cdr3_aa: CASSEGTSGTYEQYF

j_call: TRBJ1-3
v_call: TRBV7-6
clone_size: .
d_call: TRBD1
cdr3_nt: TGTGCCAGCAGCTTTGGGGGACAGGGCTCTGGAAACACCATATATTTT
cdr3_aa: CASSFGGQGSGNTIYF

j_call: TRBJ2-3
v_call: TRBV5-4
clone_size: .
d_call: .
cdr3_nt: TGTGCCAGCAGCTTTAAAGGGGGGGCCTCCCCAGATACGCAGTATTTT
cdr3_aa: CASSFKGGASPDTQYF

j_call: TRBJ2-5
v_call: TRBV5-8
clone_size: .
d_call: .
cdr3_nt: TGTGCCAGCAGCTACGTCAGGGTAGGGAAAGAGACCCAGTACTTC
cdr3_aa: CASSYVRVGKETQYF

j_call: TRBJ1-2
v_call: TRBV5-5
clone_size: .
d_call: TRBD1
cdr3_nt: TGTGCCAGCAGCCCGGGACAGGGGGTAGGGTATGGCTACACCTTC
cdr3_aa: CASSPGQGVGYGYTF

j_call: TRBJ2-2
v_call: TRBV6-1
clone_size: .
d_call: TRBD1
cdr3_nt: TGTGCCAGCAGTGAATGGACAGGGACCCTTAACGGGGAGCTGTTTTTT
cdr3_aa: CASSEWTGTLNGELFF

j_call: TRBJ2-1
v_call: TRBV6-5
clone_size: .
d_call: TRBD2
cdr3_nt: TGTGCCAGCAGTTCTATAGGACTAGCGGGGCACAATGAGCAGTTCTTC
cdr3_aa: CASSSIGLAGHNEQFF

j_call: TRBJ2-1
v_call: TRBV11-3
clone_size: .
d_call: TRBD2
cdr3_nt: TGTGCCAGCAGCTCTACTGGGACTAGCGGATTTCTCTACAATGAGCAGTTCTTC
cdr3_aa: CASSSTGTSGFLYNEQFF

j_call: TRBJ2-7
v_call: TRBV11-2
clone_size: few
d_call: TRBD1
cdr3_nt: TGTGCCAGCACCACGGACAGGGGCGACGAGCAGTACTTC
cdr3_aa: CASTTDRGDEQYF

j_call: TRBJ2-7
v_call: TRBV5-1
clone_size: .
d_call: .
cdr3_nt: TGCGCCAGCAGCTTGGGGCAGGGTCTCTACGAGCAGTACTTC
cdr3_aa: CASSLGQGLYEQYF

j_call: TRBJ2-3
v_call: TRBV7-8
clone_size: .
d_call: .
cdr3_nt: TGTGCCAGCAGCTTAGGGACAGTTACAGATACGCAGTATTTT
cdr3_aa: CASSLGTVTDTQYF

j_call: TRBJ2-7
v_call: TRBV4-1
clone_size: .
d_call: .
cdr3_nt: TGCGCCAGCAGCCAAGATTTGGGCCACGAAAAGGGGTCCTACGAGCAGTACTTC
cdr3_aa: CASSQDLGHEKGSYEQYF

j_call: TRBJ2-1
v_call: TRBV29-1
clone_size: .
d_call: TRBD1
cdr3_nt: TGCAGCGTTGAAGGTGTGACAGGGGCGGCCTACAATGAGCAGTTCTTC
cdr3_aa: CSVEGVTGAAYNEQFF

j_call: TRBJ2-1
v_call: TRBV5-1
clone_size: .
d_call: TRBD1
cdr3_nt: TGCGCCAGCAGCTTGGTGTGGACAGGGAATGACAATGAGCAGTTCTTC
cdr3_aa: CASSLVWTGNDNEQFF

j_call: TRBJ1-2
v_call: TRBV7-9
clone_size: .
d_call: .
cdr3_nt: TGTGCCAGCAGCTTAGCTGTTGGGCCCCAGGCCTATGGCTACACCTTC
cdr3_aa: CASSLAVGPQAYGYTF

j_call: TRBJ1-6
v_call: TRBV5-1
clone_size: .
d_call: .
cdr3_nt: TGCGCCAGCAGCTTGGATGTCAGGGCGAATTCACCCCTCCACTTT
cdr3_aa: CASSLDVRANSPLHF

j_call: TRBJ2-5
v_call: TRBV9
clone_size: .
d_call: .
cdr3_nt: TGTGCCAGCAGCCTCCAGGGGACGGTGGAGACCCAGTACTTC
cdr3_aa: CASSLQGTVETQYF

j_call: TRBJ1-4
v_call: TRBV9
clone_size: .
d_call: TRBD1
cdr3_nt: TGTGCCAGCAGCCTATTCGACAGGGTGGACGAAAAACTGTTTTTT
cdr3_aa: CASSLFDRVDEKLFF

j_call: TRBJ1-1
v_call: TRBV6-5
clone_size: .
d_call: TRBD1
cdr3_nt: TGTGCCAGCAAGGACAGGGGGGGCACTGAAGCTTTCTTT
cdr3_aa: CASKDRGGTEAFF

j_call: TRBJ1-1
v_call: TRBV11-2
clone_size: .
d_call: .
cdr3_nt: TGTGCCAGCAGCTCGCCCCTTGGGAGGGCGGACACTGAAGCTTTCTTT
cdr3_aa: CASSSPLGRADTEAFF